This is a list of T cell receptor beta chains from one sample in a study of cytomegalovirus exposure and HLA in healthy donors. Assay used: immunoSEQ multiplex PCR; TCRdb lists only in-frame clones, some missing. The repertoire holds over 150,000 clones, with roughly two thirds as singletons. Sequencing was performed on PBMCs. The receptor set was obtained from a woman in her 40s in good health and CMV-seropositive. CDR3s include the opening cysteine and the closing phenylalanine or tryptophan. D genes are given only for firm matches. The listing skips clone size in some rows; elsewhere it reads once, few, many or a size class.

NA	TRBV4-3	TRBJ2-3	few	CASSQETRSTQYF	TGCGCCAGCAGCCAAGAAACGAGGTCGACGCAGTATTTT
TRBD1	TRBV28	TRBJ1-2	NA	CASSSDRGYGYPF	TGTGCCAGCAGTTCGGACAGGGGCTATGGCTACCCCTTC
NA	TRBV10-2	TRBJ1-1	NA	CASSDATNRGEAFF	TGCGCCAGCAGTGACGCGACTAACCGAGGTGAAGCTTTCTTT
NA	TRBV19	TRBJ1-1	NA	CASSTQTALNTEAFF	TGTGCCAGTAGTACACAGACAGCTTTGAACACTGAAGCTTTCTTT
TRBD2	TRBV7-2	TRBJ2-7	NA	CASSPLPGLAGGIHEQYF	TGTGCCAGCAGCCCACTTCCGGGACTAGCGGGAGGAATCCACGAGCAGTACTTC
NA	TRBV7-9	TRBJ1-5	NA	CASSLIPGDGSNQPQHF	TGTGCCAGCAGCTTAATCCCAGGGGACGGTAGCAATCAGCCCCAGCATTTT
NA	TRBV15	TRBJ2-7	few	CATSRGRQGGYEQYF	TGTGCCACCAGCAGAGGCCGGCAGGGGGGCTACGAGCAGTACTTC
NA	TRBV19	TRBJ2-7	few	CASSIKAAGRLEQYF	TGTGCCAGTAGTATAAAGGCGGCGGGGAGGCTCGAGCAGTACTTC
NA	TRBV6-4	TRBJ2-1	NA	CASSARDSNREKFF	TGTGCCAGCAGCGCCCGGGACTCAAATCGAGAGAAGTTCTTC
TRBD1	TRBV9	TRBJ1-1	NA	CASSVILTGEGTEAFF	TGTGCCAGCAGCGTAATATTGACAGGGGAGGGCACTGAAGCTTTCTTT
NA	TRBV4-3	TRBJ1-3	once	CASSPRLQSSGNTIYF	TGCGCCAGCAGCCCAAGATTACAGAGCTCTGGAAACACCATATATTTT
NA	TRBV7-8	TRBJ1-4	NA	CASSLVRVGGGTNEKLFF	TGTGCCAGCAGCTTAGTGAGAGTGGGTGGAGGAACTAATGAAAAACTGTTTTTT
NA	TRBV9	TRBJ1-2	few	CASSVGNGGAAGYTF	TGTGCCAGCAGCGTAGGAAACGGGGGGGCGGCTGGCTACACCTTC
TRBD2	TRBV6-6	TRBJ2-1	NA	CASSFTSGRNEQFF	TGTGCCAGCAGTTTTACTAGCGGACGGAATGAGCAGTTCTTC
NA	TRBV9	TRBJ1-6	NA	CASSRGDRNSPLHF	TGTGCCAGCAGCCGGGGGGACCGTAATTCACCCCTCCACTTT
NA	TRBV7-8	TRBJ1-5	NA	CASSLVSYSNQPQHF	TGTGCCAGCAGCTTAGTGAGTTATAGCAATCAGCCCCAGCATTTT
TRBD1	TRBV29-1	TRBJ1-1	NA	CSGTGTGNTEAFF	TGCAGCGGGACCGGGACAGGGAACACTGAAGCTTTCTTT
TRBD1	TRBV27	TRBJ1-6	NA	CASRPGGPYNSPLHF	TGTGCCAGCAGGCCAGGGGGCCCCTATAATTCACCCCTCCACTTT
TRBD2	TRBV7-3	TRBJ2-1	NA	CASSSNGRLLTSGSGDEQFF	TGTGCCAGCAGCTCAAACGGGAGACTACTAACTAGCGGGAGTGGGGATGAGCAGTTCTTC
TRBD2	TRBV28	TRBJ2-7	NA	CASSLSQTSGKGQYF	TGTGCCAGCAGTTTAAGTCAGACTAGCGGGAAAGGGCAGTACTTC
NA	TRBV27	TRBJ2-5	NA	CASSLSDSGTQYF	TGTGCCAGCAGTTTATCCGATAGCGGAACCCAGTACTTC
NA	TRBV10-3	TRBJ1-1	NA	CAISEAGTFEAFF	TGTGCCATCAGTGAGGCGGGGACGTTTGAAGCTTTCTTT
TRBD2	TRBV7-9	TRBJ2-1	NA	CASSSSGGADEQFF	TGTGCCAGCAGCTCCAGCGGGGGGGCTGATGAGCAGTTCTTC
TRBD2	TRBV28	TRBJ2-1	NA	CASSTGTSGRGDEQFF	TGTGCCAGCAGTACCGGGACTAGCGGGAGGGGGGATGAGCAGTTCTTC
TRBD1	TRBV28	TRBJ1-5	NA	CASSWTGTVSNQPQHF	TGTGCCAGCAGTTGGACAGGCACTGTGAGCAATCAGCCCCAGCATTTT
TRBD1	TRBV6-1	TRBJ2-5	NA	CASDRAYQETQYF	TGTGCCAGTGACAGGGCGTACCAAGAGACCCAGTACTTC
NA	TRBV29-1	TRBJ2-1	NA	CSGNRDSPGNEQFF	TGCAGCGGGAACCGGGACTCTCCCGGCAATGAGCAGTTCTTC
NA	TRBV12-5	TRBJ1-1	NA	CASARSPGVMNTEAFF	TGTGCTAGTGCCAGGAGTCCGGGGGTCATGAACACTGAAGCTTTCTTT
TRBD2	TRBV6-1	TRBJ2-3	NA	CASRSGGAGTDTQYF	TGTGCCAGCAGATCCGGGGGGGCCGGCACAGATACGCAGTATTTT
TRBD1	TRBV19	TRBJ2-5	NA	CASSARQGRGEETQYF	TGTGCCAGTAGTGCACGACAGGGAAGAGGGGAAGAGACCCAGTACTTC
NA	TRBV2	TRBJ2-3	once	CASSARRNGDTQYF	TGTGCCAGCAGTGCACGTAGAAACGGGGATACGCAGTATTTT
NA	TRBV7-9	TRBJ1-1	NA	CASSPDTEAFF	TGTGCCAGCAGCCCAGACACTGAAGCTTTCTTT
TRBD1	TRBV6-1	TRBJ1-1	NA	CASRDRGITEAFF	TGTGCCAGCAGGGACAGGGGGATCACTGAAGCTTTCTTT
NA	TRBV4-2	TRBJ1-1	NA	CASSQGDTQGLWTEAFF	TGTGCCAGCAGCCAAGGCGACACCCAGGGTCTGTGGACTGAAGCTTTCTTT
NA	TRBV12-2	TRBJ2-2	NA	CASRLAGPGGELFF	TGTGCAAGTCGCTTAGCTGGGCCAGGGGGGGAGCTGTTTTTT
NA	TRBV4-1	TRBJ2-1	NA	CASSQDATYNEQFF	TGCGCCAGCAGCCAAGACGCTACCTACAATGAGCAGTTCTTC
TRBD1	TRBV6-4	TRBJ1-2	NA	CASSIMAGTGEGYTF	TGTGCCAGCAGTATAATGGCCGGGACAGGGGAAGGCTACACCTTC
TRBD1	TRBV7-2	TRBJ1-5	NA	CASSVQGASNQPQNF	TGTGCCAGCAGCGTACAGGGGGCTAGCAATCAGCCCCAGAATTTT
NA	TRBV9	TRBJ1-2	NA	CASRPVTNYGYTF	TGTGCCAGCAGGCCGGTCACCAACTATGGCTACACCTTC
TRBD2	TRBV7-9	TRBJ2-1	few	CASSFTGTSGHNEQFF	TGTGCCAGCAGCTTCACCGGGACTAGCGGACACAATGAGCAGTTCTTC
TRBD1	TRBV5-6	TRBJ1-6	NA	CASSSQGARSPLHF	TGTGCCAGCAGCTCACAGGGGGCGAGATCACCCCTCCACTTT
NA	TRBV28	TRBJ2-1	few	CASSFRELSTEQFF	TGTGCCAGCAGTTTCCGGGAACTAAGCACTGAGCAGTTCTTC
NA	TRBV4-1	TRBJ2-7	NA	CASSQRGIDYEQYF	TGCGCCAGCAGCCAGAGAGGCATAGATTACGAGCAGTACTTC
TRBD1	TRBV4-1	TRBJ1-5	few	CASSQLGTVNQPQHF	TGCGCCAGCAGCCAACTTGGGACAGTTAATCAGCCCCAGCATTTT
NA	TRBV6-4	TRBJ2-3	NA	CAPRGTGTDTQYF	TGTGCCCCCCGGGGGACCGGCACAGATACGCAGTATTTT
TRBD1	TRBV5-4	TRBJ1-2	NA	CASSLAGWDRGNGYTF	TGTGCCAGCAGCTTGGCCGGGTGGGACAGGGGTAATGGCTACACCTTC
TRBD1	TRBV9	TRBJ1-1	NA	CASSAQPQGVNTEAFF	TGTGCCAGCAGCGCCCAACCACAGGGGGTGAACACTGAAGCTTTCTTT
TRBD1	TRBV7-6	TRBJ2-2	NA	CASSPRPPGADRGPGELFF	TGTGCCAGCAGCCCTCGACCCCCCGGAGCCGACAGGGGGCCCGGGGAGCTGTTTTTT
NA	TRBV7-2	TRBJ2-6	few	CASSSGGFGANVLTF	TGTGCCAGCAGCTCAGGGGGGTTTGGGGCCAACGTCCTGACTTTC
NA	TRBV9	TRBJ1-4	once	CASSVTWGRNEKLFF	TGTGCCAGCAGCGTAACGTGGGGGAGGAATGAAAAACTGTTTTTT